This is a list of T cell receptor beta chains from one sample in a study of cytomegalovirus exposure and HLA in healthy donors. TCRdb's table, derived via immunoSEQ multiplex PCR, lists solely in-frame clones and lacks some. The table records just over 150,000 clones, approximately 79% of them present only once. Material for sequencing was PBMCs. These receptors all come from a woman between 45 and 60 years old in good health and CMV-seropositive. CDR3s include the opening cysteine and the closing phenylalanine or tryptophan. Fields, in order: J gene, V gene, clone size, D gene, CDR3 protein, CDR3 DNA. The D gene is left open where the match is weak. Only some rows state a clone size, as once, few, many or a class for expanded clones.

TRBJ2-7	TRBV5-1	NA	TRBD1	CASSSGTGRSNEQYF	TGCGCCAGCAGCTCAGGGACAGGGAGGTCAAACGAGCAGTACTTC
TRBJ2-3	TRBV5-1	NA	TRBD1	CASSWTGSTDTQYF	TGCGCCAGCAGCTGGACAGGAAGCACAGATACGCAGTATTTT
TRBJ1-5	TRBV6-6	NA	NA	CASGASSNQPQHF	TGTGCCAGCGGGGCCTCTAGCAATCAGCCCCAGCATTTT
TRBJ2-1	TRBV7-9	NA	NA	CASSFGQGGYNEQFF	TGTGCCAGCAGCTTTGGGCAGGGAGGATACAATGAGCAGTTCTTC
TRBJ2-1	TRBV27	NA	NA	CASSSFRSHNEQFF	TGTGCCAGCAGTTCCTTTCGGTCACACAATGAGCAGTTCTTC
TRBJ1-6	TRBV27	NA	NA	CASSQNRNSPLHF	TGTGCCAGCAGTCAAAACAGAAATTCACCCCTCCACTTT
TRBJ2-2	TRBV9	NA	NA	CASSVGGSNTGELFF	TGTGCCAGCAGCGTAGGGGGCTCGAACACCGGGGAGCTGTTTTTT
TRBJ2-1	TRBV6-5	NA	TRBD2	CASSLLAGGANEQFF	TGTGCCAGCAGTCTACTAGCGGGGGGGGCCAATGAGCAGTTCTTC
TRBJ1-2	TRBV20-1	once	NA	CSARDGPSF	TGCAGTGCTAGAGACGGCCCTAGCTTC
TRBJ2-2	TRBV7-2	NA	TRBD2	CASRLAGVGELFF	TGTGCCAGCAGACTAGCGGGGGTCGGGGAGCTGTTTTTT
TRBJ2-7	TRBV9	NA	TRBD1	CASSEGTGDYEQYF	TGTGCCAGCAGCGAGGGGACAGGGGACTACGAGCAGTACTTC
TRBJ2-7	TRBV9	once	NA	CASSVGLDSRGQYF	TGTGCCAGCAGCGTAGGCCTGGACTCCCGTGGGCAGTACTTC
TRBJ2-1	TRBV20-1	NA	NA	CSAGGPNEQFF	TGCAGTGCCGGAGGGCCCAATGAGCAGTTCTTC
TRBJ2-7	TRBV21-1	NA	NA	CASPGGQGSYEQYF	TGTGCCAGCCCAGGGGGACAGGGTTCCTACGAGCAGTACTTC
TRBJ2-1	TRBV5-1	NA	NA	CASSLSGQHNEQFF	TGCGCCAGCAGCCTCTCAGGACAACACAATGAGCAGTTCTTC
TRBJ1-4	TRBV7-8	few	NA	CASSGAPVNEKLFF	TGTGCCAGCAGTGGGGCACCAGTAAATGAAAAACTGTTTTTT
TRBJ1-6	TRBV19	once	NA	CASSISRGLNSPLHF	TGTGCCAGTAGTATATCGAGGGGACTCAATTCACCCCTCCACTTT
TRBJ2-3	TRBV9	NA	NA	CASSPESVGGGQSF	TGTGCCAGCAGCCCAGAGTCGGTTGGGGGGGGCCAGAGTTTT
TRBJ1-2	TRBV11-2	NA	TRBD1	CASSPLGTGNDTF	TGTGCCAGCAGCCCCTTGGGGACAGGGAACGACACCTTC
TRBJ2-7	TRBV9	NA	TRBD2	CASTTGAGGLEQYF	TGTGCCAGCACCACGGGAGCGGGGGGCCTCGAGCAGTACTTC
TRBJ1-3	TRBV13	NA	NA	CASSLGRGRLSGITIYF	TGTGCCAGCAGCTTAGGCAGGGGCCGCCTCTCTGGAATCACCATATATTTT
TRBJ1-5	TRBV7-2	NA	NA	CASSPKGGDNQPQHF	TGTGCCAGCAGCCCAAAAGGGGGGGACAATCAGCCCCAGCATTTT
TRBJ1-3	TRBV9	NA	NA	CASSQEEATGNTIYF	TGTGCCAGCAGCCAAGAGGAGGCAACCGGAAACACCATATATTTT
TRBJ2-7	TRBV7-9	NA	TRBD1	CASSPGTGVYEQYF	TGTGCCAGCAGCCCCGGGACAGGGGTCTACGAGCAGTACTTC
TRBJ1-3	TRBV25-1	NA	TRBD1	CASTGQGEGTIYF	TGTGCCAGCACCGGACAGGGGGAAGGGACCATATATTTT
TRBJ2-1	TRBV7-9	once	NA	CASSALGGEYNEQFF	TGTGCCAGCAGCGCTCTCGGCGGGGAATACAATGAGCAGTTCTTC
TRBJ2-3	TRBV2	NA	NA	CASSELGPTDTQYF	TGTGCCAGCAGTGAACTTGGGCCCACGGATACGCAGTATTTT
TRBJ2-3	TRBV4-1	NA	TRBD1	CASSQGRRQGISDTQYF	TGCGCCAGCAGCCAAGGACGCCGACAGGGGATATCGGATACGCAGTATTTT
TRBJ2-3	TRBV25-1	NA	TRBD1	CASREGTGITDTQYF	TGTGCCAGCAGAGAGGGGACAGGGATCACAGATACGCAGTATTTT
TRBJ1-5	TRBV7-8	NA	NA	CASSLGIASNQPQHF	TGTGCCAGCAGCTTAGGGATAGCAAGCAATCAGCCCCAGCATTTT
TRBJ1-3	TRBV6-6	NA	TRBD1	CASNPLQGAGNTIYF	TGTGCCAGCAACCCGCTACAGGGGGCTGGAAACACCATATATTTT
TRBJ2-5	TRBV29-1	NA	NA	CSVPRVRETQYF	TGCAGCGTGCCGCGGGTCAGGGAGACCCAGTACTTC
TRBJ1-2	TRBV7-2	NA	TRBD1	CASSPGTGDRPGYGYTF	TGTGCCAGCAGCCCCGGGACAGGGGACCGCCCTGGCTATGGCTACACCTTC
TRBJ2-1	TRBV7-2	NA	TRBD2	CASSLLGGGYNEQFF	TGTGCCAGCAGCTTACTCGGCGGGGGGTACAATGAGCAGTTCTTC
TRBJ2-1	TRBV9	NA	TRBD2	CASSASGGNSYNEQFF	TGTGCCAGCAGCGCTAGCGGGGGGAACTCCTACAATGAGCAGTTCTTC
TRBJ2-7	TRBV9	NA	NA	CASSVAAGAVYEQYF	TGTGCCAGCAGCGTAGCGGCGGGGGCGGTATACGAGCAGTACTTC
TRBJ2-7	TRBV5-1	NA	TRBD1	CASKTGTGPYEQYF	TGCGCCAGCAAGACCGGGACAGGGCCCTACGAGCAGTACTTC
TRBJ1-3	TRBV21-1	NA	NA	CASSRRPGPRNTIYF	TGTGCCAGCAGCAGGAGGCCCGGGCCAAGAAACACCATATATTTT
TRBJ1-1	TRBV10-2	NA	NA	CASSRDSGNTEAFF	TGCGCCAGCAGCCGGGACTCGGGGAACACTGAAGCTTTCTTT
TRBJ1-5	TRBV12-5	NA	NA	CASARAVFQPQHF	TGTGCTAGTGCCAGGGCGGTATTCCAGCCCCAGCATTTT